This T cell receptor beta chain was retrieved from a study of blood T cell repertoires in COVID-19 (dated by TCRdb to the early 2020s). Regarding the study in general: Samples from collaborators originated in the United States, Italy and Spain and spanned both the acute and convalescent phases of COVID-19. The prospective study material was composed of cDNA or gDNA derived from T cells, B-cell-depleted T cells, or PBMCs. Subjects who had been exposed to COVID-19, were actively infected with it, or had recovered from it provided the deeply sampled blood TCRbeta repertoires that made up the dataset. Where available, HLA class I and class II types were obtained from metadata supplied by the sample provider rather than from assay-based typing. Samples came from the ongoing ImmuneRACE study (first 160 participants) plus 1,254 subjects from 6 global collaborators. The sample metadata nearly always contained a de-identified subject ID, COVID-19 status, age in years and sex. The repertoires were made available in a free public database intended to serve as a resource for research on the immune response to SARS-CoV-2.

At one collaborating source in Seattle, patients were enrolled during active infection and were followed longitudinally through the course of disease. The collaborating institutions used their own protocols to collect whole blood in K2EDTA tubes. For TCRbeta analysis, collaborators shipped samples as frozen whole blood, isolated PBMCs, or DNA extracted from either of those sample types. TCRbeta CDR3 regions were amplified from genomic DNA using the immunoSEQ Assay, a bias-controlled multiplex PCR. The source study handled its data this way. Nucleated cell counts per sample were estimated from amplification of reference gene primers within the assay. To quantify the absolute abundance of each unique TCRbeta CDR3 rearrangement, sequence reads were collapsed and filtered. For each sample, productive Simpson clonality was calculated as the square root of Simpson's diversity index across productive rearrangements. TCRdb limited this immuneACCESS table to in-frame rearrangements with V and J called. A share of clones is missing; checked studies link under half to unresolved V genes, and the rest is unexplained. D and trimming come from the DNA, and the V and J calls and clone size come from that table. The sample data list about 370,000 clones, and more than 70% of these were observed just once. Together, the top ten hold approximately 3% of the sample.

General conclusions and limits of the study: The amount of clinical and demographic metadata varied by source and participant and was provided uncurated.

As to this clone: Its antigen is currently not known. Base-call qualities are not available, and no considerably larger clone is one nucleotide away.

The sequenced material came from peripheral blood. This TCR derives from a woman aged 25 to 45 with COVID-19, enrolled during active disease.

The encoded CDR3 is CASSESGQGDRSEQYV. The sequenced DNA: TGTGCCAGCAGTGAATCGGGACAGGGTGACAGAAGCGAGCAGTACGTC. The chain uses TRBV2 and TRBJ2-7, with TRBD1 identical over 9 junction bases. After removal of 2 bases from V and 6 bases from J, the junction retains 11 bases not matched to a gene. The germline V gene yields SNHLY for CDR1 and FYNNEI for CDR2. CDR3 length: 16 amino acids, cysteine to valine. Only the CDR3 region is kept as DNA, spanning 48 bases read in frame from base 1.